A single sample gave rise to the 18 T cell receptor beta chains below, sequenced in a study of T cells in Graves' hyperthyroidism and ophthalmopathy. TCR beta CDR3 regions were amplified from RNA transcripts. HTBI primers drove first-round RT-PCR of the TCR CDR3. TCRdb analysed the multiplex PCR reads with MiXCR anew, one entry per CDR3 protein. The sample holds 300,000 to 450,000 distinct CDR3 sequences; 15% to 20% are singletons and the top ten take around a sixth. The specimen sequenced was blood. The receptors originated from a woman aged 40 to 50 with Graves' ophthalmopathy.

This clonotype appeared many times. The rearrangement joins TRBV20-1 to TRBJ2-5; unclear D gene. V lost 0 bases to trimming and J lost 2 bases, with 7 bases between them. The CDR3 contains 13 residues. The germline CDR1 and CDR2 sequences are DFQATT and SNEGSKA (reference sequence). Here the CDR3 reads CSARDPNQETQYF. The DNA of the CDR3 is TGCAGTGCTAGAGATCCCAATCAAGAGACCCAGTACTTC.

This clonotype has at least ten counts. The rearrangement uses TRBV7-2 and TRBJ2-7, with 7 bases lining up with TRBD1. Germline lookup yields CDR1 SGHTA and CDR2 FQGNSA. V trimming: 6 bases; J trimming: 0 bases; junction bases outside the gene matches: 8. This CDR3 has 15 residues. The chain's CDR3 is CASRLYGTASYEQYF. In DNA form, the CDR3 reads TGTGCCAGCAGGTTATACGGGACAGCCTCCTACGAGCAGTACTTC.

The sample holds many counts of this clonotype. The rearrangement links TRBV28 to TRBJ1-1, with D perhaps matching TRBD1 (5 bases). Trimming stripped 6 bases from V and 13 bases from J, with 15 bases between. CDR1 and CDR2 from the germline V gene are MDHEN and SYDVKM. This CDR3 is built from 11 residues. In nucleotides, the CDR3 is TGTGCCAGCAGACGGGGCCTTGGACTTTTCTTT. This gives the protein CASRRGLGLFF.

This clonotype was counted ten times or more. The V call is TRBV12-3 or TRBV12-4, the J call TRBJ2-7; D is tentatively TRBD1 or TRBD2 (5 bases each). V lost 7 bases to trimming and J lost 2 bases, with 15 bases between them. This CDR3 is 14 amino acids long. CDR3 region: CASTLRGVAYEQYF. As DNA, the CDR3 is TGTGCCAGCACCCTCAGAGGGGTGGCCTACGAGCAGTACTTC.

This clonotype appeared many times. The chain uses TRBV20-1 and TRBJ2-2; D unresolved. This CDR3 has 17 amino acids. In germline, CDR1 is DFQATT, CDR2 SNEGSKA (reference sequence). V lost 5 bases, J lost 5 bases, and 24 bases lay in between. The CDR3 loop reads CSAFPADQLGRTGELFF. In DNA, the CDR3 is TGCAGTGCTTTTCCGGCAGATCAACTCGGACGGACCGGGGAGCTGTTTTTT.

This clonotype showed up many times. This rearrangement joins TRBV10-3 to TRBJ1-1; D gene unclear. Trimming left V 9 bases short and J 2 bases short, with 13 bases between. Germline CDR1 ENHRY, CDR2 SYGVKD. The CDR3 runs to 13 residues. The CDR3 DNA follows: TGTGCCATATCGGCAGCACTAAACACTGAAGCTTTCTTT. It specifies CAISAALNTEAFF.

In this sample, this clonotype turned up many times. The rearrangement uses TRBV5-6 and TRBJ2-7, with TRBD1 as a possible D gene (6 bases). Trimming removed 3 bases at V and 3 bases at J, with 13 bases between. There are 14 residues in the CDR3. Germline-derived CDR1 and CDR2 are SGHDT and YYEEEE. CDR3 DNA: TGTGCCAGCAGCTCCCCAGGGGACGACTACGAGCAGTACTTC. Encoded protein: CASSSPGDDYEQYF. Combining the CDR3 with reference TRBV5-6 and TRBJ2-7 gives the whole variable domain DAGVTQSPTHLIKTRGQQVTLRCSPKSGHDTVSWYQQALGQGPQFIFQYYEEEERQRGNFPDRFSGHQFPNYSSELNVNALLLGDSALYLCASSSPGDDYEQYFGPGTRLTVT.

This clonotype showed up many times. The V call is TRBV30, the J call TRBJ1-1; D might be TRBD1 (6 bases). Germline-derived CDR1 and CDR2 are GTSNPN and SVGIG (reference sequence). This CDR3 is built from 13 residues. V lost 4 bases to trimming and J lost 4 bases, with 13 bases between them. CDR3 residues: CAWMRGAGTEAFF. The CDR3 DNA reads TGTGCCTGGATGCGGGGGGCAGGCACTGAAGCTTTCTTT.

This clonotype was detected ten times or more. The V and J genes are TRBV6-5 and TRBJ2-7, with D perhaps TRBD2 (7 bases). Germline CDR1 is MNHEY and CDR2 is SVGAGI. The germline V and J ends were trimmed by 2 bases and 7 bases, with 12 bases remaining between them. This CDR3 is built from 13 residues. The CDR3 sequence is CASSYVGGTEQYF. Written as DNA, the CDR3 is TGTGCCAGCAGTTACGTGGGGGGGACAGAGCAGTACTTC.

The chain carries TRBV30 and TRBJ1-1, with 9 bases fitting TRBD1. Germline V CDR1 and CDR2: GTSNPN, SVGIG (reference sequence). The trim removed 4 bases at V and 5 bases at J, leaving 8 bases unmatched. The length of the CDR3 is 14 residues. CDR3 region: CAWIPGQGWTEAFF. DNA of the CDR3: TGTGCCTGGATCCCCGGACAGGGGTGGACTGAAGCTTTCTTT.

This clonotype was seen a handful of times. The rearrangement links TRBV28 to TRBJ2-7, with 7 bases matching TRBD2. The CDR3 runs to 14 residues. CDR1 is MDHEN, CDR2 SYDVKM, per germline. V lost 5 bases to trimming and J lost 4 bases; unmatched junction nucleotides: 8. The CDR3 DNA sequence: TGTGCCAGCAGTCCCTACGCAGCGGGGTACGAGCAGTACTTC. The encoded protein is CASSPYAAGYEQYF.

This clonotype was counted ten times or more. This chain connects TRBV27 to TRBJ1-1; maybe TRBD1 (6 bases). The length of the CDR3 is 13 residues. Germline-derived CDR1 and CDR2 are MNHEY and SMNVEV (reference sequence). V was pared by 10 bases and J by 5 bases, with 17 bases between. The CDR3 region has the DNA TGTGCCACCAAGCCGCAGGGGCAAACTGAAGCTTTCTTT. It codes for CATKPQGQTEAFF.

The chain links TRBV7-2 to TRBJ1-2; D ambiguous. The CDR3 sequence is 12 residues long. V dropped 3 bases and J dropped 8 bases, with 10 bases sitting between them. CDR1 and CDR2 from the germline V gene are SGHTA and FQGNSA. The CDR3 DNA follows: TGTGCCAGCAGCTTCTACCATGGGGGCTACACCTTC. As protein: CASSFYHGGYTF. The full variable domain, completed using reference TRBV7-2 and TRBJ1-2, is GAGVSQSPSNKVTEKGKDVELRCDPISGHTALYWYRQSLGQGLEFLIYFQGNSAPDKSGLPSDRFSAERTGGSVSTLTIQRTQQEDSAVYLCASSFYHGGYTFGSGTRLTVV.

This clonotype has ten or more counts. The rearrangement joins TRBV6-2 or TRBV6-3 to TRBJ2-2; no reliable D call. In germline, CDR1 is MNHEY, CDR2 SVGEGT. V dropped 2 bases and J dropped 4 bases, with 8 bases sitting between them. This CDR3 is 14 amino acids long. The CDR3 loop is CASSYDKTTGELFF. CDR3 nucleotide sequence: TGTGCCAGCAGTTACGACAAAACCACCGGGGAGCTGTTTTTT.

At least ten counts were recorded for this clonotype. The chain is built from TRBV27 and TRBJ2-2; 13 nucleotides line up with TRBD2. The CDR3 covers 13 residues. Germline V lookup: CDR1 MNHEY, CDR2 SMNVEV (reference sequence). The V gene end was trimmed by 4 bases and the J gene end by 15 bases; junction bases not matched to a gene: 5. The CDR3 sequence is CASSSGLAGSLFF. CDR3 DNA: TGTGCCAGCAGTTCGGGACTAGCGGGATCGTTGTTTTTT.

The CDR3 region is CASSEDITGELFF. DNA for the CDR3: TGTGCCAGCAGCGAGGACATCACCGGGGAGCTGTTTTTT. The rearrangement links TRBV2 to TRBJ2-2, with D possibly TRBD1 on 5 matching bases. The V gene's germline CDR1 is SNHLY and CDR2 FYNNEI. The CDR3 sequence is 13 residues long. V lost 6 bases, J lost 4 bases, and 9 bases lay in between.

There are many counts of this clonotype. At one end, the junction sequence differs from germline, possibly due to a read error. This chain links TRBV28 with TRBJ1-1, with D unresolved. The CDR3 contains 13 residues. CDR1 and CDR2 from the germline V gene are MDHEN and SYDVKM. CDR3 coding DNA: TGTGCCAGCAGCCCTGATTTAATGGGGATCTCACAGTTT. It encodes CASSPDLMGISQF. Full variable domain (remainder filled in from reference TRBV28 and TRBJ1-1): DVKVTQSSRYLVKRTGEKVFLECVQDMDHENMFWYRQDPGLGLRLIYFSYDVKMKEKGDIPEGYSVSREKKERFSLILESASTNQTSMYLCASSPDLMGISQFGQGTRLTVV.

At least ten counts were recorded for this clonotype. The chain has TRBV7-9 and TRBJ2-5; D is unresolved. Germline V lookup: CDR1 SEHNR, CDR2 FQNEAQ (reference sequence). This CDR3 has 13 amino acids. V shed 3 bases and J shed 4 bases, with 9 bases lying between them. CDR3 sequence reads: CASSFGRTETQYF. CDR3 DNA: TGTGCCAGCAGCTTCGGCAGGACAGAGACCCAGTACTTC.